This T cell receptor (beta chain) was identified in a study of tumor-infiltrating lymphocytes in primary liver carcinoma. About the study: Ages ranged from 30 to 69, with HCC or mixed HCC-cholangiocarcinoma. Study-level points and caveats: Relative to tumor region pairs, the tumor-adjacent and tumor-blood pairs showed overlap that was lower. Without sorting, CD4+ versus CD8+ T cell repertoires were not compared.

On this clonotype: Its antigen is unknown.

Alongside blood RNA obtained from unsorted whole blood, germline DNA was also extracted. Blood samples of four milliliters were drawn preoperatively. The CDR3 runs to 16 residues. V lost 6 bases to trimming and J lost 4 bases; unmatched junction nucleotides: 11. The V gene's germline CDR1 is SGHAT and CDR2 FQNNGV. A primer in the constant region served to generate TCR beta cDNA from about 480 ng of total RNA. The TCR beta library was amplified through three nested multiplex PCR rounds in a modified ARM-PCR procedure. The two initial PCR rounds, around 11 cycles each, used TRBV1-TRBV30 forward and C-beta reverse primers. One entry per CDR3 protein, called by TCRdb with MiXCR from the multiplex PCR reads. The repertoire holds about 330,000 distinct CDR3 sequences, with 65% as singletons.

The chain links TRBV11-2 to TRBJ2-7; 11 nucleotides agree with TRBD2. The sample comprised peripheral blood. This receptor was obtained from a middle-aged man with primary liver carcinoma and hepatitis B virus infection. The DNA for the CDR3 is TGTGCCAGCAGATACCTTAGCGGGAGGGCCCGGTACGAGCAGTACTTC. This sequence encodes CASRYLSGRARYEQYF.